A selection of T cell receptor beta chains follows, all from one sample in a study of Graves' ophthalmopathy and Graves' hyperthyroidism. A single record per CDR3 protein comes from TCRdb applying MiXCR to the multiplex PCR reads. The sample shows 150,000 to 200,000 distinct CDR3 sequences, under 40% of them seen only once. Material: peripheral blood. Every receptor here comes from a woman aged 40 to 49 with Graves' ophthalmopathy. Each CDR3 is given with its conserved first and last residue. Fields, in order: clone size, D gene, V gene, CDR3 protein. D genes are given only for firm matches. The size of a clone is reported for some rows only, either as once, few or many, or as a class for expanded clones.

size: many; D: .; V: TRBV5-1; CDR3: CASSLAGTISNEKLFF
size: many; D: .; V: TRBV6-2/TRBV6-3; CDR3: CASSYMATGTWGAFF
size: many; D: .; V: TRBV6-5; CDR3: CASSYKAAGELFF
size: .; D: TRBD1; V: TRBV6-2/TRBV6-3; CDR3: CASSTVTGVYEQYF
size: many; D: .; V: TRBV18; CDR3: CASSPETLGTEAFF
size: .; D: .; V: TRBV12-5; CDR3: CASGLVVETARNQPQHF
size: many; D: TRBD2; V: TRBV6-2/TRBV6-3; CDR3: CASSILAGDEQYF
size: .; D: TRBD1; V: TRBV28; CDR3: CASSSGGYYGYTF
size: many; D: TRBD1; V: TRBV28; CDR3: CASGVEQGRLEAFF
size: many; D: TRBD1; V: TRBV28; CDR3: CASITGTGGSDETQYF
size: .; D: TRBD1; V: TRBV30; CDR3: CAWSGGTGGFGANVLTF
size: many; D: TRBD1; V: TRBV20-1; CDR3: CSARQGGETQYF
size: .; D: .; V: TRBV12-3/TRBV12-4; CDR3: CASSLVPLNTEAFF
size: many; D: .; V: TRBV12-3/TRBV12-4; CDR3: CASRDKGGGNQPQHF
size: .; D: .; V: TRBV12-3/TRBV12-4; CDR3: CASSQQLTQPQHF
size: many; D: .; V: TRBV11-2; CDR3: CASSRDGYTYEQYF
size: many; D: .; V: TRBV6-1; CDR3: CASRADSSEALF
size: few; D: .; V: TRBV6-2/TRBV6-3; CDR3: CASSLPPGSYEQYF
size: .; D: TRBD1; V: TRBV12-3/TRBV12-4; CDR3: CASSSMTGGASRETQYF
size: many; D: .; V: TRBV27; CDR3: CASSLLGQENSPLHF
size: .; D: .; V: TRBV2; CDR3: CASSGARELFF
size: many; D: .; V: TRBV6-5; CDR3: CASSSFGEGDQPQHF
size: .; D: TRBD2; V: TRBV6-4; CDR3: CAISPGLAEETQYF
size: many; D: TRBD1; V: TRBV27; CDR3: CASSSYSGTGFLLGGNTIYF
size: many; D: .; V: TRBV6-5; CDR3: CASSYLEFETQYF